This TCR delta chain emerged from a study of γδ T cells in repeated Plasmodium falciparum infection. In the study overall: Sampling occurred at baseline, pre-infection for selected infections, and 21 days post-infection.

Bulk repertoires came from Vgamma9/Vdelta2+ or Vdelta2-negative gammadelta T cells flow-sorted from PBMC. The CDR3 totals 15 residues. CDR1 and CDR2 from the germline V gene are GEAIGNYY and EKD. V was shortened by 3 bases and J by 0 bases, with 10 bases between the two germline ends. Note on this clone: Its matching antigen is unknown. This DNA translates differently at residue 5 from the TCRdb protein, which is that of a much larger clone; a read error is likely, and the protein shown is the DNA's own translation.

TCRdb re-called the multiplex PCR reads with CATT. This sample carries some 100,000 delta-chain clones, more than 1.4% of them seen once, and the ten largest clones take under 10%. General study points: Vgamma9/Vdelta2+ repertoires stayed stably polyclonal over time and infection.

The receptor's source is a pool of human donors (malaria-infected and uninfected, not separated). This chain joins TRDV2 and TRDJ2; a weak D match, TRDD3 (6 bases). TCRdb is silent on the J gene; assignment here came from matching the DNA to germline. The material sequenced was gamma-delta T cells from blood. The CDR3, as DNA: TGTGCCTGTGACGCCGGGGATGCTTTGACAGCACAACTCTTCTTT. Its protein product is CACDAGDALTAQLFF.